The clone carrying this T cell receptor (beta chain) was picked up many times. Its specificity is not known. TCRdb re-analysed the 5' RACE reads in MiXCR, keeping a single row per CDR3 protein. This sample has a few hundred thousand distinct CDR3 sequences; over 5.5% occur once, and the top ten carry roughly 15%. The record originates from a study of identical twins. The study's findings and limits: Zero-insertion results could be subject to partial confounding by invariant MAIT and iNKT cells. The conclusions drew on cross-sectional statistical analysis instead of tracking the same donors.

Trimming at V came to 6 bases and at J to 9 bases, leaving 5 bases not matched to a gene. CDR3 length: 12 amino acids. These sequences were also reported in another study, on T cells expressing NK-cell markers. This second study says: From sorted CD3+CD56+NKG2C+, CD3+CD56+NKG2C- and CD3+CD56-NKG2C+ T cells came the TCR beta repertoires. Whether expanded NKG2C+ T cell clones were HCMV specific stayed uncertain.

The chain couples TRBV12-3 or TRBV12-4 to TRBJ1-5, with 7 positions matching TRBD1. The clonotype originates from a woman in her late teens or twenties in good health. The sample taken for sequencing was CD8+ T cells sorted from blood. CDR3 region: CASRKRGRPQHF. CDR3 DNA: TGTGCCAGCAGAAAAAGGGGGCGGCCCCAGCATTTT.